Detailed here is one T cell receptor beta chain. Antigen unknown. Other nucleotide sequences in the sample specify the same CDR3. The CDR3 consists of 16 residues. Trimming took 0 bases from V and 0 from J, leaving 12 bases between them. Looked up from germline, CDR1 is SGHNT and CDR2 is YYREEE (reference sequence). 60 Vbeta and 13 Jbeta primers were used in PCR. The data were produced by immunoSEQ multiplex PCR, yet TCRdb's version contains in-frame clones alone and is incomplete. Among about 55,000 clones listed, around 78% were seen once. This sample was included in a study of cytomegalovirus exposure and HLA in healthy donors. Study-wide results and limits: It is likely that the observed cluster of highly shared sequence variants was a sequencing artifact.

This sequence originates from a female donor in good health and CMV-seronegative. The chain employs TRBV5-4 and TRBJ1-2, with D possibly TRBD1 on 6 matching bases. The sequencing sample was made of PBMCs. In DNA, the CDR3 is TGTGCCAGCAGCTTGGCTGGGGGCAACTCTAACTATGGCTACACCTTC. As protein: CASSLAGGNSNYGYTF.